A single T cell receptor beta chain is shown here with its context. Its antigen is undetermined. A read error may account for a junction end that differs from germline. TCRdb re-called the RACE reads with MiXCR, one entry per CDR3 protein. The data show fewer than 100,000 distinct CDR3 sequences, with 7.5% to 10% seen just once and approximately 1.9% held by the top ten. The sample originates from a study of human T cells and chemical hapten exposure. The wider study: Throughout the approximately 25-week study, diphenylcyclopropenone was applied weekly to the patients' scalps.

Overall study findings and caveats: DPC sensitization did not alter TCRs above 1 in 1000 frequency. The immune response of these alopecia patients might not match healthy individuals'.

Germline values: CDR1 SGHTA, CDR2 FQGTGA. The CDR3 loop spans 15 amino acids. As to time point: patch test 2, 6 weeks after DPC sensitization. Sample treatment: therapeutic diphenylcyclopropenone sensitization with weekly scalp DPC. Drawing of blood took place ahead of applying each patch test. This sequence was found in a woman aged 40-49 years with alopecia areata. Some clones in this sample may be carry-over from other donors' samples. The source was whole blood, collected in connection with sensitization to the hapten diphenylcyclopropenone (DPC). The chain is built from TRBV7-3 and TRBJ2-1; 10 positions match TRBD2. The CDR3: CVSSLGLAGVNEQFF. CDR3 bases: TGTGTCAGCAGCTTAGGGCTAGCGGGAGTCAATGAGCAGTTCTTC.